Listed below are T cell receptor beta chains from one sample, sequenced in a study of blood T cell repertoires in COVID-19. The protocol was immunoSEQ multiplex PCR, while the TCRdb copy is restricted to in-frame clones and leaves out a portion. The table shows just over 80,000 clones, with roughly 91% occurring only once. Material for sequencing was PBMCs or T cells enriched from blood (not recorded which). The source of these receptors is a woman between 50 and 59 years old with acute COVID-19. Both conserved end residues are part of each CDR3. Fields, in order: J gene, D gene, clone size, V gene, CDR3 DNA, CDR3 protein. The D gene is left open where the match is weak. Clone size is stated in some rows and not others, as once, few, many or a class when expanded.

TRBJ1-6 | NA | once | TRBV9 | TGTGCCAGCAGCGTCCGGGGAGACTCCTATAATTCACCCCTCCACTTT | CASSVRGDSYNSPLHF
TRBJ2-7 | TRBD1 | NA | TRBV5-1 | TGCGCCAGCAGCTTGGTAGGACAGGCCTACGAGCAGTACTTC | CASSLVGQAYEQYF
TRBJ1-4 | TRBD1 | NA | TRBV9 | TGTGCCAGCAGCACCGGGACAGGGGAAGAAAAACTGTTTTTT | CASSTGTGEEKLFF
TRBJ1-2 | NA | NA | TRBV24-1 | TGTGCCACCAGTGATTCTCACAGAAGCTATGGCTACACCTTC | CATSDSHRSYGYTF
TRBJ1-1 | NA | NA | TRBV29-1 | TGCAGCGTTGATCGCGGCAGATCCATGAACACTGAAGCTTTCTTT | CSVDRGRSMNTEAFF
TRBJ1-4 | NA | NA | TRBV19 | TGTGCCAGTAGTATAGACAGGGTACAAGAAAAACTGTTTTTT | CASSIDRVQEKLFF
TRBJ1-4 | NA | NA | TRBV5-5 | TGTGCCAGCAGCCGGAGGGCAACTAATGAAAAACTGTTTTTT | CASSRRATNEKLFF
TRBJ2-5 | TRBD2 | NA | TRBV5-1 | TGCGCCAGCAGACCCTACCCCGGGGGGATACAAGAGACCCAGTACTTC | CASRPYPGGIQETQYF
TRBJ1-2 | TRBD1 | once | TRBV6-5 | TGTGCCAGCAGTCCCGAGACAGGGAACTATGGCTACACCTTC | CASSPETGNYGYTF
TRBJ2-7 | NA | NA | TRBV18 | TGTGCCAGCTCACTTGACAGTTCCTACGAGCAGTACTTC | CASSLDSSYEQYF
TRBJ2-7 | TRBD2 | NA | TRBV18 | TGTGCCAGCTCACGAGACGGGGGGAGGGCCGTGACGTTCTCCTACGAGCAGTACTTC | CASSRDGGRAVTFSYEQYF
TRBJ2-7 | TRBD1 | NA | TRBV19 | TGTGCCAGTAGTCCGCGTTATACAGGGGCCGAGCAGTACTTC | CASSPRYTGAEQYF
TRBJ1-5 | NA | once | TRBV2 | TGTGCCAGCAGTGATACCAAGGGGATGGGGGCGGATAGCAATCAGCCCCAGCATTTT | CASSDTKGMGADSNQPQHF
TRBJ1-2 | TRBD1 | once | TRBV5-1 | TGCGCCAGCAGCTTGGACAGGGGCGTCTATGGCTACACCTTC | CASSLDRGVYGYTF
TRBJ1-4 | NA | NA | TRBV5-6 | TGTGCCAGCAGCTTGGGCGGGGATGAAAAACTGTTTTTT | CASSLGGDEKLFF
TRBJ2-5 | NA | NA | TRBV7-7 | TGTGCTAGCAGCACGGACAGCGAAGAGACCCAGTACTTC | CASSTDSEETQYF
TRBJ2-1 | TRBD2 | NA | TRBV7-2 | TGTGCCAGCAGCCCTCCGGGACTAGCGGAACAGAATCAGTTCTTC | CASSPPGLAEQNQFF
TRBJ2-1 | TRBD2 | NA | TRBV4-2 | TGTGCCAGCAGCCAAGCCCTAGCGGCCGGTTACAATGAGCAGTTCTTC | CASSQALAAGYNEQFF
TRBJ2-2 | NA | NA | TRBV19 | TGTGCCAGTAGTATAGATCGGGGCGGGGAGCTGTTTTTT | CASSIDRGGELFF
TRBJ2-1 | NA | NA | TRBV24-1 | TGTGCCACCAGTGATTTTATCGTCCAGGGGCCCTACAATGAGCAGTTCTTC | CATSDFIVQGPYNEQFF
TRBJ2-2 | NA | NA | TRBV24-1 | TGTGCCACCAGTGATTTAGCGACGGGAGAGGACACCGGGGAGCTGTTTTTT | CATSDLATGEDTGELFF
TRBJ1-3 | TRBD1 | few | TRBV19 | TGTGCCAGTATCCCGGGACAGGGTGGAAACACCATATATTTT | CASIPGQGGNTIYF
TRBJ1-1 | TRBD1 | NA | TRBV2 | TGTGCCAGCAGATTTGGACAGGGAACCAACACTGAAGCTTTCTTT | CASRFGQGTNTEAFF
TRBJ2-7 | NA | NA | TRBV2 | TGTGCCAGCAGTGAAAATCTTGGTCGGGTAGGCCGCCCGGGGAGCTACGAGCAGTACTTC | CASSENLGRVGRPGSYEQYF
TRBJ1-5 | NA | NA | TRBV27 | TGTGCCAGCAGTGCCCAGGACTTCACCAAAGGGAGCAATCAGCCCCAGCATTTT | CASSAQDFTKGSNQPQHF
TRBJ2-6 | NA | NA | TRBV24-1 | TGTGCCACCAGTGCCGTTAGGAGTGGGTCTGGGGCCAACGTCCTGACTTTC | CATSAVRSGSGANVLTF
TRBJ1-1 | NA | NA | TRBV25-1 | TGTGCCAGCAGTGCCCGGGGAGACACTGAAGCTTTCTTT | CASSARGDTEAFF
TRBJ2-1 | NA | NA | TRBV9 | TGTGCCAGCAGAGGCGGAGGCTCCTACAATGAGCAGTTCTTC | CASRGGGSYNEQFF
TRBJ2-1 | TRBD1 | NA | TRBV4-2 | TGTGCCAGCAGCCTAATTTTGGACAGGGGGCGGTATGAGCAGTTCTTC | CASSLILDRGRYEQFF
TRBJ2-2 | TRBD1 | NA | TRBV7-9 | TGTGCCAGCGGACAGGGGAGGGACACCGGGGAGCTGTTTTTT | CASGQGRDTGELFF
TRBJ2-7 | TRBD1 | NA | TRBV6-2/TRBV6-3 | TGTGCCAGCAGTTACCCAACAGGGGAGAGCTCCTACGAGCAGTACTTC | CASSYPTGESSYEQYF
TRBJ2-1 | TRBD2 | NA | TRBV9 | TGTGCCAGCAGCAGAGGGGCGGGAGGAGAGTACAATGAGCAGTTCTTC | CASSRGAGGEYNEQFF
TRBJ2-5 | TRBD2 | few | TRBV7-2 | TGTGCCAGCAGACCGGGACTAGCGAGAGAAAGCGGGGAGACCCAGTACTTC | CASRPGLARESGETQYF
TRBJ2-3 | TRBD1 | once | TRBV30 | TGTGCCTGGAGTGGACAGGGTTTGGCAGATACGCAGTATTTT | CAWSGQGLADTQYF
TRBJ2-7 | NA | once | TRBV18 | TGTGCCAGCTCACCTCCGGGGAATAATTACGAGCAGTACTTC | CASSPPGNNYEQYF
TRBJ2-7 | NA | NA | TRBV30 | TGTGCCTACCTTCAGATCCCCTACGAGCAGTACTTC | CAYLQIPYEQYF
TRBJ2-4 | NA | NA | TRBV5-4 | TGTGCCAGCAGCTTAAAGACCGGGACCGGGGGAAACATTCAGTACTTC | CASSLKTGTGGNIQYF
TRBJ1-6 | NA | NA | TRBV19 | TGTGCCAGTAGTATGGGCCGGATTCGGTACTTTTCACCCCTCCACTTT | CASSMGRIRYFSPLHF
TRBJ2-3 | TRBD2 | NA | TRBV13 | TGTGCCAGCAGCTCCGGACTAGGTACACTTAGCACAGATACGCAGTATTTT | CASSSGLGTLSTDTQYF